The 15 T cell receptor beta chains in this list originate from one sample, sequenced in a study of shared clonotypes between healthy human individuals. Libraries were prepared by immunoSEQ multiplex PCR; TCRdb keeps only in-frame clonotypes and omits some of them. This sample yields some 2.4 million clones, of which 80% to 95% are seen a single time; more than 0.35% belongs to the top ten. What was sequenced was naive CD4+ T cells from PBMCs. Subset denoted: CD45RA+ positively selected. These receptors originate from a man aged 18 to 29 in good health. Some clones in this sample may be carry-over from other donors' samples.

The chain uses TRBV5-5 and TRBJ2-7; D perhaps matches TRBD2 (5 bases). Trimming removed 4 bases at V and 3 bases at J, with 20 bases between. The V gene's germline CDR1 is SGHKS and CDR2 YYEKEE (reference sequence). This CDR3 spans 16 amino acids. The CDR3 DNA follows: TGTGCCAGCAGCCCGGCCGTCCAGCCGGGAATCTACGAGCAGTACTTC. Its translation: CASSPAVQPGIYEQYF.

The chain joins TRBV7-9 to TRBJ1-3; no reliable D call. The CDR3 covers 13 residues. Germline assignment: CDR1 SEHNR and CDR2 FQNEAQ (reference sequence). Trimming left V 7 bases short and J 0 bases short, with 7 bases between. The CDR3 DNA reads TGTGCCAGCAAACAGAGCTCTGGAAACACCATATATTTT. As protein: CASKQSSGNTIYF.

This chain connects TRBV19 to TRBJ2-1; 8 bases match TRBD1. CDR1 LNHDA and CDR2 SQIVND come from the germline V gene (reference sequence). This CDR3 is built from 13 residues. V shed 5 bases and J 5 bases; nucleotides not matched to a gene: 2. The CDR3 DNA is TGTGCCAGTAGTCGGGGACAGGACAATGAGCAGTTCTTC. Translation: CASSRGQDNEQFF.

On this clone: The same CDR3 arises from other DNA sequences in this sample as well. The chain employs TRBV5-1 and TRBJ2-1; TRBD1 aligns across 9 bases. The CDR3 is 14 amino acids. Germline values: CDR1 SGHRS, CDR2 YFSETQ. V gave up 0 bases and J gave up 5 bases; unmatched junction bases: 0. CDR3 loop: CASSLGTGDNEQFF. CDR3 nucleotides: TGCGCCAGCAGCTTGGGGACAGGGGACAATGAGCAGTTCTTC.

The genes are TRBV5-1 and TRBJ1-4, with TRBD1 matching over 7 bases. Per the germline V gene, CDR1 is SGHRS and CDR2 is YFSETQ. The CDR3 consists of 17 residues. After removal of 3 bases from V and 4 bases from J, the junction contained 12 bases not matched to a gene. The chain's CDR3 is CASSSHPFRGNNEKLFF. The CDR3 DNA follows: TGCGCCAGCAGCTCACACCCGTTCAGGGGGAATAATGAAAAACTGTTTTTT.

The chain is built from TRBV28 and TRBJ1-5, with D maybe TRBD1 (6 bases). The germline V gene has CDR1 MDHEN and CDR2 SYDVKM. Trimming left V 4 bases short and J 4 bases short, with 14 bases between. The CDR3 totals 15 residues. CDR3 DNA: TGTGCCAGCAGTTCTGGGTTCCAGGGGAATCAGCCCCAGCATTTT. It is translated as CASSSGFQGNQPQHF.

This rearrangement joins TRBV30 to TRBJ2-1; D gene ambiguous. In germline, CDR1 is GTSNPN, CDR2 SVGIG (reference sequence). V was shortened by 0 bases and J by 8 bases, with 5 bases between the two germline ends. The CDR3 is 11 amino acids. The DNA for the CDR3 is TGTGCCTGGAGTGTCGAGGATGAGCAGTTCTTC. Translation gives CAWSVEDEQFF.

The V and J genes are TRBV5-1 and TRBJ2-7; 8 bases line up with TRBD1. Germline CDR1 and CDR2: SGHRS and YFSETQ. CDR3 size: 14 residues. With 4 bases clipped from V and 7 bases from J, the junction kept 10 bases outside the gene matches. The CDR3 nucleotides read TGCGCCAGCAGCCCGGGACAGGTTTCGGGTGAGCAGTACTTC. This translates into CASSPGQVSGEQYF.

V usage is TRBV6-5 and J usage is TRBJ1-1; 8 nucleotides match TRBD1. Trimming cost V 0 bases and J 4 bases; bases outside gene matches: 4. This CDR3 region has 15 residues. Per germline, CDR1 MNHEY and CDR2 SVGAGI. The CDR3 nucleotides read TGTGCCAGCAGTTACTCCTCGGACAGGGTCACTGAAGCTTTCTTT. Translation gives CASSYSSDRVTEAFF.

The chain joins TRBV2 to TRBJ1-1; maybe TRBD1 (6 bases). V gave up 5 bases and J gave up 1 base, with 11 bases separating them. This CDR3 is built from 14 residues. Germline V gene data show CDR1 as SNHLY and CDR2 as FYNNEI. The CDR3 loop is CASSTGQTNTEAFF. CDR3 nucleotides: TGTGCCAGCAGTACGGGACAAACGAACACTGAAGCTTTCTTT. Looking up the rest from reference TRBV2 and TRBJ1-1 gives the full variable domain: EPEVTQTPSHQVTQMGQEVILRCVPISNHLYFYWYRQILGQKVEFLVSFYNNEISEKSEIFDDQFSVERPDGSNFTLKIRSTKLEDSAMYFCASSTGQTNTEAFFGQGTRLTVV.

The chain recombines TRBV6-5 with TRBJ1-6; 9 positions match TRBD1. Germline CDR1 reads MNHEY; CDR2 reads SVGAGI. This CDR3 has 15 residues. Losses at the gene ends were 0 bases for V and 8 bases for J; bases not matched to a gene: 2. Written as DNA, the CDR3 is TGTGCCAGCAGTTACTCCCGACAGGGGGATTCACCCCTCCACTTT. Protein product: CASSYSRQGDSPLHF.

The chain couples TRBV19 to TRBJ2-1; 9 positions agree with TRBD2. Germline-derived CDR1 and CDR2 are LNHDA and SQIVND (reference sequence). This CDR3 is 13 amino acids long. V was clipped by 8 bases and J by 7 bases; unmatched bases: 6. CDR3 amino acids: CASSSGRKNEQFF. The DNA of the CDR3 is TGTGCCAGTTCCAGCGGGAGGAAGAATGAGCAGTTCTTC. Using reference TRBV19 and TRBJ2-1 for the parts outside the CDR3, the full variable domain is DGGITQSPKYLFRKEGQNVTLSCEQNLNHDAMYWYRQDPGQGLRLIYYSQIVNDFQKGDIAEGYSVSREKKESFPLTVTSAQKNPTAFYLCASSSGRKNEQFFGPGTRLTVL.

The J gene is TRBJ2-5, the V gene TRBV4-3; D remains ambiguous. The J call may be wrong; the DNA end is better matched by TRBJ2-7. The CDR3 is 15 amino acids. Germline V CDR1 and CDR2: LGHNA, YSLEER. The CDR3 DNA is TGCGCCAGCATCCCCCCTGAGGAGCCCACCGGCGAGCAGTACTTC. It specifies CASIPPEEPTGEQYF.

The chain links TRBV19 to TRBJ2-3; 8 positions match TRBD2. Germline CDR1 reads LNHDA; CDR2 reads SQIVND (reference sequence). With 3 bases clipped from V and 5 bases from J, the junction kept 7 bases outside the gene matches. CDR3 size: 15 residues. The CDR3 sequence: CASSMGSGTGDTQYF. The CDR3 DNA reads TGTGCCAGTAGTATGGGTAGCGGGACGGGAGATACGCAGTATTTT.

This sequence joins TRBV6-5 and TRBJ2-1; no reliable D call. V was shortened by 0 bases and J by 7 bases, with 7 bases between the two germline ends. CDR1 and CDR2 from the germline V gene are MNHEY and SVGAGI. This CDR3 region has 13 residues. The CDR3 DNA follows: TGTGCCAGCAGTTACTCGGAGCCGAATGAGCAGTTCTTC. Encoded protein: CASSYSEPNEQFF.